This T cell receptor beta chain is from a study of T-cell reconstitution after alpha-beta-depleted transplantation in children. The TCRbeta library was prepared with unique molecular identifiers. TCRdb re-derived calls from the PCR reads in MiXCR, one entry per CDR3 protein. Here the sample spans approximately 630,000 distinct CDR3 sequences, about an eighth being singletons. The CDR3 extends over 12 amino acids. Germline V CDR1 and CDR2: MDHEN, SYDVKM. V was cut by 2 bases and J by 7 bases, with 6 bases left in between. This clonotype showed up many times. The TCR was taken from a girl aged 2-10 years with congenital amegakaryocytic thrombocytopenia, due to receive a stem cell transplant. The rearrangement uses TRBV28 and TRBJ2-1; D is undetermined. This material consisted of PBMCs, taken before TCRalphabeta/CD19-depleted stem cell transplant. CDR3 coding DNA: TGTGCCAGCAGTTTACTCCGAAATGAGCAGTTCTTC. Translated, it gives CASSLLRNEQFF.